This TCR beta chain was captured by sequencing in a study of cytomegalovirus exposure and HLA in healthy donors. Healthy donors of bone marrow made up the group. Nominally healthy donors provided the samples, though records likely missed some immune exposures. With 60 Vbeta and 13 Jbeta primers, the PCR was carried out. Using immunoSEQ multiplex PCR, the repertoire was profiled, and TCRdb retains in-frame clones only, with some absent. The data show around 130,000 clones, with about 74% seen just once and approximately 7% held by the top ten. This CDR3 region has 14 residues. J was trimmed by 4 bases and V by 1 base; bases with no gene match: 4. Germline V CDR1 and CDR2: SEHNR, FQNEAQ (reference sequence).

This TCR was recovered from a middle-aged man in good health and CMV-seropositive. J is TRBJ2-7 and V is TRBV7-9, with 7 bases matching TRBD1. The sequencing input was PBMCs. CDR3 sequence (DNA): TGTGCCAGCAGCTTAGGACAGGGTTTTTACGAGCAGTACTTC. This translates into CASSLGQGFYEQYF.